The 14 T cell receptor beta chains below were found in one sample sequenced in a study of blood T cells in healthy people across ages. Through a sample-barcoded 5' primer and a J-beta primer mix, a second PCR was run for about 7 to 12 cycles. One entry per CDR3 protein, called by TCRdb with MiXCR from the 5' RACE reads. This sample has over a million distinct CDR3 sequences; approximately 63% occur once, and the top ten carry 6.5% to 8.5%. The specimen sequenced was blood. Receptors originate from a man between 18 and 35 years old in good health.

This sequence joins TRBV11-2 and TRBJ1-2; D is perhaps TRBD1 (5 bases). V lost 0 bases, J lost 7 bases, and 12 bases lay in between. Germline CDR1 is SGHAT and CDR2 is FQNNGV. The CDR3 spans 14 residues. In DNA, the CDR3 is TGTGCCAGCAGCTTAGACACAGGTTACGTTGGCTACACCTTC. Translated, it gives CASSLDTGYVGYTF.

The chain couples TRBV5-1 to TRBJ2-6, with TRBD1 matching over 7 bases. Germline values: CDR1 SGHRS, CDR2 YFSETQ. V shed 5 bases and J 2 bases; nucleotides not matched to a gene: 4. The CDR3 has 15 amino acids. CDR3: CASRTGSTGANVLTF. CDR3 coding DNA: TGCGCCAGCAGGACAGGGTCCACTGGGGCCAACGTCCTGACTTTC.

The V and J genes are TRBV6-5 and TRBJ1-1, with D perhaps TRBD1 (6 bases). Germline lookup yields CDR1 MNHEY and CDR2 SVGAGI. The germline V and J ends were trimmed by 3 bases and 3 bases, with 8 bases remaining between them. CDR3 length: 13 amino acids. The CDR3 loop is CASSYRTDTEAFF. The CDR3 bases are TGTGCCAGCAGTTATAGGACAGACACTGAAGCTTTCTTT.

This sequence joins TRBV15 and TRBJ2-1; the D is unclear. This CDR3 region has 16 residues. Germline values: CDR1 LNHNV, CDR2 YYDKDF (reference sequence). The V gene lost 9 bases and the J gene lost 0 bases, with 18 bases spanning the gap. The DNA for the CDR3 is TGTGCCACGACCTCGTGGGCGGAATCCTCCTACAATGAGCAGTTCTTC. Its translation: CATTSWAESSYNEQFF.

This clonotype was counted a few times. The chain recombines TRBV20-1 with TRBJ2-1; TRBD2 matches 14 bases. The V segment lost 0 bases and the J segment 7 bases; nucleotides outside the gene matches: 8. Germline V lookup: CDR1 DFQATT, CDR2 SNEGSKA (reference sequence). The CDR3 contains 17 residues. The CDR3 loop reads CSARDRRLAGGPNEQFF. The DNA of the CDR3 is TGCAGTGCTAGAGATCGAAGACTAGCGGGAGGGCCAAATGAGCAGTTCTTC.

The chain uses TRBV19 and TRBJ1-5; no firm D call. Germline assignment: CDR1 LNHDA and CDR2 SQIVND (reference sequence). Trimming stripped 0 bases from V and 1 base from J, with 19 bases between. The CDR3 totals 19 residues. CDR3 in DNA: TGTGCCAGTAGTATAGAATATTTACGGGCCGATCGAAGCAATCAGCCCCAGCATTTT. Its protein product is CASSIEYLRADRSNQPQHF.

This chain connects TRBV6-5 to TRBJ1-2, with TRBD1 as a possible D gene (6 bases). Deletions cut 8 bases from V and 7 bases from J, with 14 bases between. Per germline, CDR1 MNHEY and CDR2 SVGAGI. The CDR3 length is 12 residues. CDR3: CASGLGGLGYTF. DNA for the CDR3: TGTGCCAGCGGCTTGGGGGGGCTTGGCTACACCTTC.

This clonotype was counted ten times or more. This rearrangement joins TRBV20-1 to TRBJ2-5, with TRBD1 identical over 7 bases. The trim removed 6 bases at V and 5 bases at J, leaving 12 bases unmatched. This CDR3 region has 14 residues. Germline loops: CDR1 DFQATT, CDR2 SNEGSKA (reference sequence). The CDR3 loop reads CSAPTYTGAETQYF. The CDR3 bases are TGCAGTGCCCCCACATATACAGGGGCCGAGACCCAGTACTTC.

The CDR3 protein is CASSWGGSQPQHF. The CDR3 nucleotides read TGTGCCAGCAGTTGGGGGGGATCACAGCCCCAGCATTTT. This chain links TRBV27 with TRBJ1-5, with a possible D match to TRBD1 (5 bases). This CDR3 has 13 residues. CDR1 is MNHEY, CDR2 SMNVEV, per germline (reference sequence). Trimming stripped 4 bases from V and 7 bases from J, with 11 bases between.

Note on this clonotype: One junction end does not reproduce the germline sequence, and a read error may be involved. The J gene is TRBJ1-2, the V gene TRBV4-2; D is uncertain. Germline loops: CDR1 LGHNA, CDR2 YNFKEQ. The length of the CDR3 is 16 residues. CDR3 protein: CASSHPVREANYGCTF. The CDR3 nucleotides read TGTGCCAGCAGCCACCCAGTTCGGGAGGCTAACTATGGCTGCACCTTC.

V usage is TRBV7-9 and J usage is TRBJ2-5, with 7 bases aligning to TRBD2. J lost 11 bases, V lost 7 bases, and 10 bases had no gene match. CDR1 is SEHNR and CDR2 is FQNEAQ in the germline V gene (reference sequence). There are 12 residues in the CDR3. The CDR3 DNA reads as TGTGCCAGCACCAACCCGGGGCGGGAGCAGTACTTC. This sequence encodes CASTNPGREQYF.

This clonotype showed up just once. This chain links TRBV27 with TRBJ2-3; D ambiguous. V was shortened by 8 bases and J by 0 bases, with 12 bases between the two germline ends. The CDR3 covers 14 residues. Germline V CDR1 and CDR2: MNHEY, SMNVEV (reference sequence). CDR3 sequence reads: CASSKIGSTDTQYF. CDR3 bases: TGTGCCAGCTCTAAGATCGGGAGCACAGATACGCAGTATTTT.

Written as DNA, the CDR3 is TGTGCCAGCAGTGAAGGGAGACTAGCGGGAGTCTACGAGCAGTACTTC. Protein sequence: CASSEGRLAGVYEQYF. This chain joins TRBV6-1 and TRBJ2-7; TRBD2 matches 12 bases. The germline V gene has CDR1 MNHNS and CDR2 SASEGT. V was pared by 1 base and J by 3 bases, with 4 bases of the junction left unmatched. The CDR3 is made up of 16 amino acids.

This clonotype was observed a few times. The V gene is TRBV15, the J gene TRBJ2-1; tentative D call: TRBD2 (5 bases). V dropped 1 base and J dropped 8 bases, with 18 bases sitting between them. Per germline, CDR1 LNHNV and CDR2 YYDKDF (reference sequence). This CDR3 has 16 amino acids. The CDR3 DNA reads as TGTGCCACCAGCAGAGCCCTGACACCCCCCGGGGATGAGCAGTTCTTC. This translates into CATSRALTPPGDEQFF.